A selection of T cell receptor beta chains follows, all from one sample in a study of cytomegalovirus exposure and HLA in healthy donors. Method: immunoSEQ multiplex PCR; TCRdb's copy keeps in-frame clones and lacks some. The table has around 130,000 clones, 65% to 90% seen once. The source material was PBMCs. These receptors all come from a girl aged 2-10 years in good health and CMV-seronegative. CDR3s include the opening cysteine and the closing phenylalanine or tryptophan. D genes are given only for firm matches. For some rows the clone size is stated as once, few or many, or as a class when expanded; others skip it.

clone_size d_call j_call v_call cdr3_aa cdr3_nt
- TRBD2 TRBJ2-7 TRBV5-1 CASSSLGRGYEQYF TGCGCCAGCAGCTCCCTCGGGAGGGGGTACGAGCAGTACTTC
- - TRBJ1-2 TRBV19 CASSPQQGRNGYTF TGTGCCAGTAGTCCCCAACAGGGCCGGAATGGCTACACCTTC
- - TRBJ2-1 TRBV27 CASSLFRGWDNEQFF TGTGCCAGCAGTTTATTTCGCGGGTGGGACAATGAGCAGTTCTTC
- - TRBJ2-7 TRBV28 CASNSVASSYEQYF TGTGCCAGCAACTCCGTCGCGAGCTCCTACGAGCAGTACTTC
- - TRBJ2-5 TRBV6-5 CASRPQGVETQYF TGTGCCAGCAGACCACAGGGAGTGGAGACCCAGTACTTC
- - TRBJ2-1 TRBV7-8 CASSFYVNEQFF TGTGCCAGCAGCTTCTATGTTAATGAGCAGTTCTTC
once - TRBJ2-7 TRBV11-2 CASSPGRGPEQYF TGTGCCAGCAGCCCAGGCCGCGGGCCCGAGCAGTACTTC
- - TRBJ2-1 TRBV5-8 CASSLEAGRLSYNEQFF TGTGCCAGCAGCTTGGAGGCTGGGAGACTCTCCTACAATGAGCAGTTCTTC
- TRBD1 TRBJ2-5 TRBV2 CASVGQAQETQYF TGTGCCAGCGTTGGACAGGCCCAAGAGACCCAGTACTTC
- TRBD2 TRBJ2-2 TRBV7-8 CASSLSGGTGIVTGELFF TGTGCCAGCAGCTTGTCGGGGGGGACGGGGATAGTTACCGGGGAGCTGTTTTTT
- - TRBJ1-1 TRBV9 CASSSHAAGTEAFF TGTGCCAGCAGCTCGCACGCGGCGGGCACTGAAGCTTTCTTT
once - TRBJ2-3 TRBV11-3 CASSYFGTDTQYF TGTGCCAGCAGCTATTTCGGGACAGATACGCAGTATTTT
- TRBD1 TRBJ2-2 TRBV4-1 CASSPRTGRDTGELFF TGCGCCAGCAGCCCCCGGACAGGGCGGGACACCGGGGAGCTGTTTTTT